The T cell receptor (beta chain) described here comes from a study of blood T cell repertoires in COVID-19. For the study at large: Whether acute or convalescent, the COVID-19 samples came from the United States, Italy and Spain. PBMCs, B-cell-depleted T cells, or T cells were the source of the cDNA or gDNA that made up the material.

Germline-derived CDR1 and CDR2 are SQVTM and ANQGSEA. CDR3 length: 14 residues. V shed 6 bases and J shed 4 bases, with 16 bases lying between them. As processed by the authors: Amplification of reference gene primers provided the estimated nucleated cell counts. The table came from immunoSEQ multiplex PCR; TCRdb's copy has only in-frame clones and leaves some out. That table is the source of V, J and clone size, and D and trimming were worked out from the DNA. This table has 290,000 or so clones, around 87% appearing once. The sample comprised peripheral blood. The genes are TRBV29-1 and TRBJ1-5; D is perhaps TRBD1 (5 bases). This sequence originates from a man younger than 30 with active or convalescent COVID-19. CDR3 DNA sequence: TGCAGCGTCGGACCGGGGGAGGGTAATCAGCCCCAGCATTTT. Its protein product is CSVGPGEGNQPQHF.